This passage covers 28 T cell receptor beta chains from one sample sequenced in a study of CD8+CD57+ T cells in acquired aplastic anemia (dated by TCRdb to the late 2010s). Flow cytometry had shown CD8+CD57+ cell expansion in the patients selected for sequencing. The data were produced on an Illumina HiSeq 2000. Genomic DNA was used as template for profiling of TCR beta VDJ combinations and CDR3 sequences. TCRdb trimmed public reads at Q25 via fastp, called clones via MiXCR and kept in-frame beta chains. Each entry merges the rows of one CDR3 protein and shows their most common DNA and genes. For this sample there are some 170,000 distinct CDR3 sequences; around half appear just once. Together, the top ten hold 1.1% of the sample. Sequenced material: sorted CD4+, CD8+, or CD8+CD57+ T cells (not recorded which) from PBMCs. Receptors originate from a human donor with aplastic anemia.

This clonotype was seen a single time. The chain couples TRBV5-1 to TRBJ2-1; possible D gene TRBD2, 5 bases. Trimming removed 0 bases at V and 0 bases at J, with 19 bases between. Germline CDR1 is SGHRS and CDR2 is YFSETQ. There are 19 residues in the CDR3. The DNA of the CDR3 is TGCGCCAGCAGCTTGGTGCTCCGGTCGGGAAAAAGCTCCTACAATGAGCAGTTCTTC. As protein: CASSLVLRSGKSSYNEQFF.

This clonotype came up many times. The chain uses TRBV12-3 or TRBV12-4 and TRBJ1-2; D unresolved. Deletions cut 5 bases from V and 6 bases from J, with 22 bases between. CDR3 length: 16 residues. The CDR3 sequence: CASSGSKHRRWDGYTF. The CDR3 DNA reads TGTGCCAGCAGTGGCTCGAAACACCGGAGATGGGATGGCTACACCTTC.

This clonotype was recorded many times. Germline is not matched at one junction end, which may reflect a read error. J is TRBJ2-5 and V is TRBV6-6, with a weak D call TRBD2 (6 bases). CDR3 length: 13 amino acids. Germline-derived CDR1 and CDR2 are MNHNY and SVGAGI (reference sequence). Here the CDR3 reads CHCGDWRGETQYF. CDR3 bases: TGCCACTGTGGGGACTGGAGGGGAGAGACCCAGTACTTC.

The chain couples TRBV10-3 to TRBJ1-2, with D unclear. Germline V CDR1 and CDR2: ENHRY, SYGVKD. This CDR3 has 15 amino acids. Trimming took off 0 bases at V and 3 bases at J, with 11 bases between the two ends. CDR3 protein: CAISESLLPYYGYTF. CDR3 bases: TGTGCCATCAGTGAGTCCCTGCTGCCCTACTATGGCTACACCTTC.

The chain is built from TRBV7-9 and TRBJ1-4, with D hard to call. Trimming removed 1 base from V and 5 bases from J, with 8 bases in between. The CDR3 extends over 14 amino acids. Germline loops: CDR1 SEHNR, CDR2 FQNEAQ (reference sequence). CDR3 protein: CASSLEDENEKLFF. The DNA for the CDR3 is TGTGCCAGCAGCTTAGAGGATGAAAATGAAAAACTGTTTTTT.

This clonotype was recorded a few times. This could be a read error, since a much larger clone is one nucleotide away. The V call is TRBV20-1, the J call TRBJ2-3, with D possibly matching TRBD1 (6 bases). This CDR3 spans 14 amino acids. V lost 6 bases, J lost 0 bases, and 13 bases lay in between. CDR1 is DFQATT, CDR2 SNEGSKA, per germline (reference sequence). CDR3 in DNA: TGCAGTGCCCCCGGACAGCCAAGCACAGATACGCAGTATTTT. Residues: CSAPGQPSTDTQYF.

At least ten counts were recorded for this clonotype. CDR3 bases: TGCAGTGCTAGGCTCACAGGGGGCTACGAGCAGTACTTC. Translating gives CSARLTGGYEQYF. The V gene is TRBV20-1, the J gene TRBJ2-7; 8 nucleotides align to TRBD1. The CDR3 runs to 13 residues. Germline assignment: CDR1 DFQATT and CDR2 SNEGSKA (reference sequence). V shed 3 bases and J 3 bases; nucleotides not matched to a gene: 4.

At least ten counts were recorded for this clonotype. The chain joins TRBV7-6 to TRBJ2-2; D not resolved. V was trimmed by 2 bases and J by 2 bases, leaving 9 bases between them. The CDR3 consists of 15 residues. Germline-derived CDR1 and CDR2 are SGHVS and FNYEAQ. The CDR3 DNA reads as TGTGCCAGCAGCTTAAATCTTCTTAACACCGGGGAGCTGTTTTTT. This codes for CASSLNLLNTGELFF. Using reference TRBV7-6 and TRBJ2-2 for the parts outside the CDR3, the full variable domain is GAGVSQSPRYKVTKRGQDVALRCDPISGHVSLYWYRQALGQGPEFLTYFNYEAQQDKSGLPNDRFSAERPEGSISTLTIQRTEQRDSAMYRCASSLNLLNTGELFFGEGSRLTVL.

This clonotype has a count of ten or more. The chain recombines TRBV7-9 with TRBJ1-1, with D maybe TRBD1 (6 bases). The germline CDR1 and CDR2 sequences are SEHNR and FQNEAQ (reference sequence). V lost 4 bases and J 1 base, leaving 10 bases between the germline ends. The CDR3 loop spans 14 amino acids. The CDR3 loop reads CASSSRGGNTEAFF. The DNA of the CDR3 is TGTGCCAGCAGCTCCAGGGGTGGGAACACTGAAGCTTTCTTT. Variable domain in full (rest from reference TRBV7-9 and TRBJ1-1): DTGVSQNPRHKITKRGQNVTFRCDPISEHNRLYWYRQTLGQGPEFLTYFQNEAQLEKSRLLSDRFSAERPKGSFSTLEIQRTEQGDSAMYLCASSSRGGNTEAFFGQGTRLTVV.

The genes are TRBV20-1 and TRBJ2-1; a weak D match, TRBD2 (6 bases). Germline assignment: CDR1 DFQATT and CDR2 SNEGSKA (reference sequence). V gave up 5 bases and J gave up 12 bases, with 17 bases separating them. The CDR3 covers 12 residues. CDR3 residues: CSASGRGCGQFF. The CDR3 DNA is TGCAGTGCTTCCGGGCGGGGCTGTGGGCAGTTCTTC.

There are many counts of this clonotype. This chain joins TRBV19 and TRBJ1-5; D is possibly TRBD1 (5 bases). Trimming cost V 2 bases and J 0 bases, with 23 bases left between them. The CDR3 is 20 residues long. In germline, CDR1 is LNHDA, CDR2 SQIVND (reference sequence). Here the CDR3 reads CASSIPLWAGKRDSNQPQHF. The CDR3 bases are TGTGCCAGTAGTATACCCCTATGGGCAGGGAAGAGGGATAGCAATCAGCCCCAGCATTTT.

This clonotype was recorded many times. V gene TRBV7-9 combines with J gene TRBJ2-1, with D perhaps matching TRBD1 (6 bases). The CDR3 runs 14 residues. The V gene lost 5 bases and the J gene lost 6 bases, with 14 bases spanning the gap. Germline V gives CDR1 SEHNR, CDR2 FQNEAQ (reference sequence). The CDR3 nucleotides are TGTGCCAGCAGCCAAGGCAGGGGATCCAATGAGCAGTTCTTC. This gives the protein CASSQGRGSNEQFF.

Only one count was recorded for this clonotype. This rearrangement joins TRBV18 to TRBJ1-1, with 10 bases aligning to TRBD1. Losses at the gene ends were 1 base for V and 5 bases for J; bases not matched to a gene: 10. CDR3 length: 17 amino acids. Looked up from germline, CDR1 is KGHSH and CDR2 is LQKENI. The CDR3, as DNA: TGTGCCAGCTCACCACTTTCGACAGGGGGCGTTCAGACTGAAGCTTTCTTT. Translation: CASSPLSTGGVQTEAFF.

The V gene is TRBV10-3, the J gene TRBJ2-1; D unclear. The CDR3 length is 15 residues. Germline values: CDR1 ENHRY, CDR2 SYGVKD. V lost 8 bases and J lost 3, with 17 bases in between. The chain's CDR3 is CAIGMIQKSYNEQFF. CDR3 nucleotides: TGTGCCATCGGGATGATCCAGAAGAGCTACAATGAGCAGTTCTTC.

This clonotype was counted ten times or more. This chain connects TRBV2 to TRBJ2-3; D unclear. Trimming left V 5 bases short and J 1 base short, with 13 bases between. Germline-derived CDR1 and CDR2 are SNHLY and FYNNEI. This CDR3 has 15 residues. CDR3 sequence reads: CASSSDGLRTDTQYF. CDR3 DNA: TGTGCCAGCAGTTCGGACGGGTTACGCACAGATACGCAGTATTTT.

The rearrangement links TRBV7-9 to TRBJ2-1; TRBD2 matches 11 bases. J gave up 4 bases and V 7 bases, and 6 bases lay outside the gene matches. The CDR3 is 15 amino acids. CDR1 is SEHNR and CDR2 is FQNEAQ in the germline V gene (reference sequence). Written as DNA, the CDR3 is TGTGCCAGCACACTAGCGGGAGTTCGGTACAATGAGCAGTTCTTC. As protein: CASTLAGVRYNEQFF.

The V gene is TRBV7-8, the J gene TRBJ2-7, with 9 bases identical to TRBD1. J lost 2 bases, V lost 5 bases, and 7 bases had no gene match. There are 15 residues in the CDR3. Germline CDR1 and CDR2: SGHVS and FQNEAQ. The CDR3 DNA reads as TGTGCCAGCAGCCAGGGACAGGGAACCACCTACGAGCAGTACTTC. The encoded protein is CASSQGQGTTYEQYF. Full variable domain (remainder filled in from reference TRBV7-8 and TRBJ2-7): GAGVSQSPRYKVAKRGQDVALRCDPISGHVSLFWYQQALGQGPEFLTYFQNEAQLDKSGLPSDRFFAERPEGSVSTLKIQRTQQEDSAVYLCASSQGQGTTYEQYFGPGTRLTVT.

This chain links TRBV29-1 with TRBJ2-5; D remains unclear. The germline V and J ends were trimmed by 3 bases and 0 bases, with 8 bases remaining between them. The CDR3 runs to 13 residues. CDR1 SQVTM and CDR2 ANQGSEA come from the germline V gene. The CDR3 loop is CSVEVRYQETQYF. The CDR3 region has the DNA TGCAGCGTTGAGGTGAGGTACCAAGAGACCCAGTACTTC. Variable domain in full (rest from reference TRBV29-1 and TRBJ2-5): SAVISQKPSRDICQRGTSLTIQCQVDSQVTMMFWYRQQPGQSLTLIATANQGSEATYESGFVIDKFPISRPNLTFSTLTVSNMSPEDSSIYLCSVEVRYQETQYFGPGTRLLVL.

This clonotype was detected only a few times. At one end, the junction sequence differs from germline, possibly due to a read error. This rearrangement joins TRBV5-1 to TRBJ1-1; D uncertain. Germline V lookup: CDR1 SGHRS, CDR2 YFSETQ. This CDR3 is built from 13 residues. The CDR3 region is CASSFGENTEALF. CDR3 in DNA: TGCGCCAGCAGCTTCGGAGAGAACACTGAAGCTCTCTTT.

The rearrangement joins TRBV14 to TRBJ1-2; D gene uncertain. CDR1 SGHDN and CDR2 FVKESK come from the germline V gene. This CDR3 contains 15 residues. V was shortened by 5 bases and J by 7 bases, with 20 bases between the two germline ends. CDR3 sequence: CASSSIHGWGGGYTF. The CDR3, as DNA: TGTGCCAGCAGCTCTATTCACGGCTGGGGTGGTGGCTACACCTTC.

CDR3 bases: TGCAGCGTTGATCTAGGGCTAGCGGGGGATTTAGATACGCAGTATTTT. Translated: CSVDLGLAGDLDTQYF. The chain couples TRBV29-1 to TRBJ2-3; 10 positions agree with TRBD2. Trimming took 3 bases from V and 5 from J; bases not matched to a gene: 11. Germline CDR1 reads SQVTM; CDR2 reads ANQGSEA. CDR3 length equals 16 residues.

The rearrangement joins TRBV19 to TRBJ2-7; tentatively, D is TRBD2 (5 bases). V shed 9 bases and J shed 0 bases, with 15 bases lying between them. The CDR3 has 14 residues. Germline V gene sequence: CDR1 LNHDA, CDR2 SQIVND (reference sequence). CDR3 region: CASREGRDSYEQYF. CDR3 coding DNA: TGTGCCAGCCGAGAAGGACGGGACTCCTACGAGCAGTACTTC.

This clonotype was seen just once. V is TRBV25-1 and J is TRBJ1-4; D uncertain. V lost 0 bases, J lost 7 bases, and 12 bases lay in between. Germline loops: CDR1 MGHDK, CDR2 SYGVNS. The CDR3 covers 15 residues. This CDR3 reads CASSEYRAVGEKLFF. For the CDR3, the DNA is TGTGCCAGCAGTGAATACCGGGCGGTCGGTGAAAAACTGTTTTTT.

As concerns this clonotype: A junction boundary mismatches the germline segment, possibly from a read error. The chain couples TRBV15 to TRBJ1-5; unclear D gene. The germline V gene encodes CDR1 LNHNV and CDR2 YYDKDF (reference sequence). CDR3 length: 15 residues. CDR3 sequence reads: CASSPKTSGRPYEHF. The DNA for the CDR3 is TGTGCCAGCAGCCCAAAGACTAGCGGGCGGCCCTACGAGCATTTT.

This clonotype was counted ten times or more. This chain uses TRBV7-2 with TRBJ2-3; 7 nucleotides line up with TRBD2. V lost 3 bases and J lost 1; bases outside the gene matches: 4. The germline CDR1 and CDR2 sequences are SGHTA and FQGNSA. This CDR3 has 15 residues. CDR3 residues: CASSLSGARTDTQYF. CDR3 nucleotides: TGTGCCAGCAGCTTGAGCGGGGCCCGCACAGATACGCAGTATTTT.

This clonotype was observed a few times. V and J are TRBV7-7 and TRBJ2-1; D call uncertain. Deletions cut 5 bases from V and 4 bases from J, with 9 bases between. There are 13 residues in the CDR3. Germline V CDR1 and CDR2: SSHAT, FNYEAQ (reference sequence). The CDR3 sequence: CASSRGRYNEQFF. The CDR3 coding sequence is TGTGCCAGCAGCCGAGGACGGTACAATGAGCAGTTCTTC.

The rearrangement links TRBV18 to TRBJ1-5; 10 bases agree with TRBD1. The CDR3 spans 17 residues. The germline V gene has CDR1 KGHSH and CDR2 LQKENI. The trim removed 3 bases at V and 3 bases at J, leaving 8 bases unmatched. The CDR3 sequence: CASSPQRQGATNQPQHF. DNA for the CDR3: TGTGCCAGCTCACCTCAACGACAGGGGGCCACCAATCAGCCCCAGCATTTT.

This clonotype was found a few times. The CDR3 bases are TGCAGTGCCCAACTAGCGGGGGGCATAAGTGAGCAGTTCTTC. It specifies CSAQLAGGISEQFF. The V gene is TRBV20-1, the J gene TRBJ2-1; TRBD2 matches 12 bases. V trimming: 6 bases; J trimming: 9 bases; junction bases outside the gene matches: 9. CDR3 length: 14 residues. Germline loops: CDR1 DFQATT, CDR2 SNEGSKA (reference sequence).